This entry features one T cell receptor beta chain sequence. TCRdb analysed the 5' RACE reads with MiXCR anew, one entry per CDR3 protein. The sample records about 44,000 distinct CDR3 sequences, roughly 13% being singletons. The V end lost 6 bases, the J end lost 0 bases, and 12 bases lay between the germline ends. Germline CDR1 SQVTM, CDR2 ANQGSEA. The CDR3 is made up of 14 amino acids. The data derive from a study of spatial heterogeneity in lung cancer. Study information: Alpha-chain sequences were consistently detected in smaller numbers than beta-chain sequences.

Indicated time point: sample taken at primary tumor resection. Tumor, nontumor lung or frozen PBMC supplied whole RNA, sequenced without sorting. The source material was PBMCs, sampled at surgery. The rearrangement joins TRBV29-1 to TRBJ1-5, with D perhaps TRBD1 (5 bases). This clonotype was obtained from a male donor with early-stage non-small cell lung cancer. The CDR3 nucleotides are TGCAGCGTGAGACAGAGTTATAGCAATCAGCCCCAGCATTTT. It codes for CSVRQSYSNQPQHF.